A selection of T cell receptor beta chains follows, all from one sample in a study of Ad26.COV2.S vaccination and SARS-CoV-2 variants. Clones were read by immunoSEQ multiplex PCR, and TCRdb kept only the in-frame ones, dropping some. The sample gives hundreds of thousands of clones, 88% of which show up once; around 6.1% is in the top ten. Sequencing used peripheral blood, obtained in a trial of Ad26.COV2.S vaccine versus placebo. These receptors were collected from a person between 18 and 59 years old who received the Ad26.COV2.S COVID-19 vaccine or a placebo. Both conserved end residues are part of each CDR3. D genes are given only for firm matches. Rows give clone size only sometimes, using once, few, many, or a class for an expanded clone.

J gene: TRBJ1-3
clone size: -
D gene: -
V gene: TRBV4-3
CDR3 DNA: TGCGCCAGCAGCGGGTTGGGGACCTCTGGAAACACCATATATTTT
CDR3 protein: CASSGLGTSGNTIYF

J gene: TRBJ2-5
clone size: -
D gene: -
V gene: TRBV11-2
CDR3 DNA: TGTGCCAGCAGCTCGGCCGGGGTTAGCCAAGAGACCCAGTACTTC
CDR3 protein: CASSSAGVSQETQYF

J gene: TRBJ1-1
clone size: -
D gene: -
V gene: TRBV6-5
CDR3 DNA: TGTGCCAGCAGTTCCCTTGACAGACCGAACACTGAAGCTTTCTTT
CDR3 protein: CASSSLDRPNTEAFF

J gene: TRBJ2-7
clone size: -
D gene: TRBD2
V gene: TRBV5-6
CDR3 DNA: TGTGCCAGCAGTAAAGCGGGACTCCCAATCTACGAGCAGTACTTC
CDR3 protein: CASSKAGLPIYEQYF

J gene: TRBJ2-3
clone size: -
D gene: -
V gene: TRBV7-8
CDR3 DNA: TGTGCCAGCAGCCAACCCCTCAATACGCAGTATTTT
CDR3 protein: CASSQPLNTQYF

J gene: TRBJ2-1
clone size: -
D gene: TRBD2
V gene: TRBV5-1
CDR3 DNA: TGCGCCAGCAGCTTGTTCACTAGCGGGGGGAATGAGCAGTTCTTC
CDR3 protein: CASSLFTSGGNEQFF

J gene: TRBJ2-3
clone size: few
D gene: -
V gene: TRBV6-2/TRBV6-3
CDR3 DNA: TGTGCCAGCAGTTATAGTACCCATACGCAGTATTTT
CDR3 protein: CASSYSTHTQYF

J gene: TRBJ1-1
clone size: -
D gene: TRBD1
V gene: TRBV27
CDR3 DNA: TGTGCCAGCAGACTGCGGACAGGCAAAGCTTTCTTT
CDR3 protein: CASRLRTGKAFF

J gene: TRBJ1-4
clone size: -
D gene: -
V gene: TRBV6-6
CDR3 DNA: TGTGCCAGCAGGGACAGCGCTAATGAAAAACTGTTTTTT
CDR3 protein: CASRDSANEKLFF

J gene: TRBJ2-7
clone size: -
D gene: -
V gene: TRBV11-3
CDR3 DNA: TGTGCCAGCAGCTCCCAAAGGGGATCGAGTCAAGCGCCGGCTCACGAGCAGTACTTC
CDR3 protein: CASSSQRGSSQAPAHEQYF

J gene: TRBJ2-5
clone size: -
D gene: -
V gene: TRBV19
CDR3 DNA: TGTGCCAGTAGTAATCGGCAGAAAGAGACCCAGTACTTC
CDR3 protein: CASSNRQKETQYF

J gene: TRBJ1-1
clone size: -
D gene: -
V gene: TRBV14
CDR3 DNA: TGTGCCAGCAGCGTAGGAAAGGGGCACACTGAAGCTTTCTTT
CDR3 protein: CASSVGKGHTEAFF

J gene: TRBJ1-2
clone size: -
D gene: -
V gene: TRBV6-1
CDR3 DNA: TGTGCCAGCAGTGAAGCCGACATAGGCCATGGCTACACCTTC
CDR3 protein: CASSEADIGHGYTF

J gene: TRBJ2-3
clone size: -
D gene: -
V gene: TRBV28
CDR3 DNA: TGTGCCAGCCGCCTCGGGGCTACCGGTTACCGCACAGATACGCAGTATTTT
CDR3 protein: CASRLGATGYRTDTQYF

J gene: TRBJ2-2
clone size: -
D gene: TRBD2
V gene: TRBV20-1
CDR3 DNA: TGCAGTGCTAGTGGTTGGACTAGCGGGCCCACCGGGGAGCTGTTTTTT
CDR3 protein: CSASGWTSGPTGELFF

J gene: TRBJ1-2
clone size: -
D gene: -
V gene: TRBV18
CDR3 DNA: TGTGCCAGCTCCAACTCGGCCCCGGGCGCGAATTATGGCTACACCTTC
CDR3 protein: CASSNSAPGANYGYTF

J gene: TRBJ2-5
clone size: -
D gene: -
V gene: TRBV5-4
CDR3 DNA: TGTGCCAGCAGCTCCCTCGCCAGGGACCAACAAGAGACCCAGTACTTC
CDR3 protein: CASSSLARDQQETQYF

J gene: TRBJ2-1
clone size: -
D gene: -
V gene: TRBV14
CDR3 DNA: TGTGCCAGCAGCCAAGTTAGGGCAAGCAAGTTCTTC
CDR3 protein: CASSQVRASKFF

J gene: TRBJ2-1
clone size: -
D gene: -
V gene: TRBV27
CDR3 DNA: TGTGCCAGCAGTTTAACTGGTTACTACAATGAGCAGTTCTTC
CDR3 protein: CASSLTGYYNEQFF

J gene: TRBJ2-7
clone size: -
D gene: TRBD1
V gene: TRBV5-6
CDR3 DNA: TGTGCCAGCAGCTCCCTGACAGGGTCTCCCCACGAGCAGTACTTC
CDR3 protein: CASSSLTGSPHEQYF

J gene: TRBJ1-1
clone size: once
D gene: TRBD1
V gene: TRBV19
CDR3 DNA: TGTGCCAGTAGTATAGGGGACAGAAAGAACACTGAAGCTTTCTTT
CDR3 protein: CASSIGDRKNTEAFF

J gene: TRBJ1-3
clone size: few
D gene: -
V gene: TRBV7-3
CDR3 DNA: TGTGCCAGCAGCTTAATGGGCGGGGAGAACACCATATATTTT
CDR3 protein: CASSLMGGENTIYF

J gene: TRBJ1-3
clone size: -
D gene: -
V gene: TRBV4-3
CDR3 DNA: TGCGCCAGCAGCCAAGGGGGGGCAGGGGCTGGAAACACCATATATTTT
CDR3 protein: CASSQGGAGAGNTIYF

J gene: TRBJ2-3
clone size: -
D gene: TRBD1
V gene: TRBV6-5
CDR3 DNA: TGTGCCAGCAGGGGAACGGACAGGCGCACAGATACGCAGTATTTT
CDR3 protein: CASRGTDRRTDTQYF

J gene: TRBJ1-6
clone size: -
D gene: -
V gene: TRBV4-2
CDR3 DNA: TGTGCCAGCAGCCGAGGACAGCTGTACTCACCCCTCCACTTT
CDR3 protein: CASSRGQLYSPLHF

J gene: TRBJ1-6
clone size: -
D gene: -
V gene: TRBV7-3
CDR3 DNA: TGTGCCAGCAGCTTAGGGACGACGGTGGATTCACCCCTCCACTTT
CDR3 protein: CASSLGTTVDSPLHF

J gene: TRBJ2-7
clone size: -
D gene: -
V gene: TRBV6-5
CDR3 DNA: TGTGCCAGCAGTTACCAGGGGTCCGGGCAGTACTTC
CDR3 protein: CASSYQGSGQYF

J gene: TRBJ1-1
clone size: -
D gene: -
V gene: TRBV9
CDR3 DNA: TGTGCCAGCAGCGTAAAGGGGGGGATGAACACTGAAGCTTTCTTT
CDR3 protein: CASSVKGGMNTEAFF

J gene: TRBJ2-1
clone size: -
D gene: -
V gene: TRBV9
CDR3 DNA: TGTGCCAGCAGCGTAACAGAAAACAGACTCAATGAGCAGTTCTTC
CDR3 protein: CASSVTENRLNEQFF

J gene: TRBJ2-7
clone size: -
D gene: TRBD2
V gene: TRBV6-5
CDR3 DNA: TGTGCCAGCAGTTCCCGGACTAGCCGGTACTACGAGCAGTACTTC
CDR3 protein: CASSSRTSRYYEQYF

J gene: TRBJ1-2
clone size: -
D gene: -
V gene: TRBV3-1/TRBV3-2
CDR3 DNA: TGTGCCAGCAGCCAAGCGGAAGGGCGGGCCGGTGGCTACACCTTC
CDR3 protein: CASSQAEGRAGGYTF

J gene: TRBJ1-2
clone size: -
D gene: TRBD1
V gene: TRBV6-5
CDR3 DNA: TGTGCCAGCAGTCGTCCCGGGACAGGGGCCGGCGGCTACACCTTC
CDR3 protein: CASSRPGTGAGGYTF

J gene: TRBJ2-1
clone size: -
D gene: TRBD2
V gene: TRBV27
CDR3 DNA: TGTGCCAGCAGTTTATACGTAACTAGCGGGATCCTCTACAATGAGCAGTTCTTC
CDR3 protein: CASSLYVTSGILYNEQFF

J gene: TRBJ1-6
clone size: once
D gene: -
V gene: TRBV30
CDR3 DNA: TGTGCCTGGAACAGGGCTAATTCACCCCTCCACTTT
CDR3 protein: CAWNRANSPLHF

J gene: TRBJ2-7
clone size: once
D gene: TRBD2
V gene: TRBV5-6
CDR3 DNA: TGTGCCAGCAGCTTACAGCGGGGGTTAGTCGAGCAGTACTTC
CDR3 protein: CASSLQRGLVEQYF

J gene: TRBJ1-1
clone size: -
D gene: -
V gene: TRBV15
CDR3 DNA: TGTGCCACCAGTCCCGGGGGGGGAGAGAACACTGAAGCTTTCTTT
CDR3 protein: CATSPGGGENTEAFF

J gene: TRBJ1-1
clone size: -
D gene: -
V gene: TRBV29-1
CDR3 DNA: TGCAGCGTTGAAGATGGGGCGCAAATTGAAGCTTTCTTT
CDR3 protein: CSVEDGAQIEAFF

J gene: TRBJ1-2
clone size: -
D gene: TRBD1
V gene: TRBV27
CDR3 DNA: TGTGCCAGCAGTCTAACCGGGACAGGGTTCTATGGCTACACCTTC
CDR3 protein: CASSLTGTGFYGYTF

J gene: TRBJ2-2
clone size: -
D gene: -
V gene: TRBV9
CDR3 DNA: TGTGCCAGCAGCGGGCAGATTCATAACACCGGGGAGCTGTTTTTT
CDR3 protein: CASSGQIHNTGELFF

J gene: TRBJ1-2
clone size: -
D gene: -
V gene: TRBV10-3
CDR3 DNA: TGTGCCATCAGTGATAGGGAAGGCTACACCTTC
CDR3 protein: CAISDREGYTF

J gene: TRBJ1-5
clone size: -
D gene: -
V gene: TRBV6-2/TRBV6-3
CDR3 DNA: TGTGCCAGCAGTTACTGGGGGAGGGATCAGCCCCAGCATTTT
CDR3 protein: CASSYWGRDQPQHF

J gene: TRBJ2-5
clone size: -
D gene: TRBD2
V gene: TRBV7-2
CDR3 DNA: TGTGCCAGCAGCTTAGTAGCGGGAGTCCAAGAGACCCAGTACTTC
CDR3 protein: CASSLVAGVQETQYF

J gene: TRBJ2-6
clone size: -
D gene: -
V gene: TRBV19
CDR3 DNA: TGTGCCAGTAGTATAGGGTCAGGCTCTGGGGCCAACGTCCTGACTTTC
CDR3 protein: CASSIGSGSGANVLTF

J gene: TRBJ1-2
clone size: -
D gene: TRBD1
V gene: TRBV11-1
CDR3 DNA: TGTGCCAGCAGCTCCCGGGACAGCCCTGCTTATGGCTACACCTTC
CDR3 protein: CASSSRDSPAYGYTF

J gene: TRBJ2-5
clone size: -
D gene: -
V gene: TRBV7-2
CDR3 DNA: TGTGCCAGCAGGCCCCCTGCCGCGAGGGAGACCCAGTACTTC
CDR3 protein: CASRPPAARETQYF

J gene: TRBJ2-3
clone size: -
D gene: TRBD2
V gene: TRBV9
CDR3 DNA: TGTGCCAGCAGCGGGTTAGCGGGGACTAGCACAGATACGCAGTATTTT
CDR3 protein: CASSGLAGTSTDTQYF

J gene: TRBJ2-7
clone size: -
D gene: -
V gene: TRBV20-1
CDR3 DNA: TGCAGTGCTAGTGAACTGCTCCGGGACGACGAGCAGTACTTC
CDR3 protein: CSASELLRDDEQYF

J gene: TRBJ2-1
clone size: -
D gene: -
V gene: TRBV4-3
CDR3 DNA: TGCGCCAGCAGCCAAGATCGAACTGTCTACAATGAGCAGTTCTTC
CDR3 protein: CASSQDRTVYNEQFF

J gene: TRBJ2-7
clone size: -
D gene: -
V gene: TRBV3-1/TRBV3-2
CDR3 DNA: TGTGCCAGCAGCCATTACGGCTACTACGAGCAGTACTTC
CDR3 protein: CASSHYGYYEQYF

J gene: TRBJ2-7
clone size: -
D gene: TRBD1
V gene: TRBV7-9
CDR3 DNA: TGTGCCAGCAGCCCCAGACAGGGGGCGGGATACGAGCAGTACTTC
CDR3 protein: CASSPRQGAGYEQYF

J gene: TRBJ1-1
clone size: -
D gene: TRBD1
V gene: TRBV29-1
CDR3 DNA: TGCAGCGTTGAAGCCGGGACAGGGACCACTGAAGCTTTCTTT
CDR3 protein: CSVEAGTGTTEAFF

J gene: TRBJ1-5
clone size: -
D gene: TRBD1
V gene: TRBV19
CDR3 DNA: TGTGCCAGTAGTCCGGAAATCAGGGGGGGACAGCCCCAGCATTTT
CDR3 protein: CASSPEIRGGQPQHF

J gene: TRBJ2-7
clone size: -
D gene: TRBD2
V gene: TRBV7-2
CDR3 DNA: TGTGCCAGCAGCTCCGCGGGGGGGACGGAAGAGCAGTACTTC
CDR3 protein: CASSSAGGTEEQYF

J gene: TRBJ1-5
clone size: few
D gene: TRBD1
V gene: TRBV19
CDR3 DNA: TGTGCCAGTAGTATGGGGGACAGGATCGGAAATCAGCCCCAGCATTTT
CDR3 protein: CASSMGDRIGNQPQHF

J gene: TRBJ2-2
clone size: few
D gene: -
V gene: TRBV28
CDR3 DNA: TGTGCCAGCAGTTTGGAGGCTAGCGGGGAGCTGTTTTTT
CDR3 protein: CASSLEASGELFF

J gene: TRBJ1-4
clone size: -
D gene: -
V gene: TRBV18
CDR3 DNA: TGTGCCAGCTCACCATTTGAGGGGGCAACTAATGAAAAACTGTTTTTT
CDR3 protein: CASSPFEGATNEKLFF